The 25 T cell receptor beta chains presented below share a single source sample, sequenced in a study of identifying expanded T cells in peripheral blood. Sequencing was performed with immunoSEQ multiplex PCR; in TCRdb, only in-frame clones are kept and a portion is missing. The data contain some 72,000 clones, roughly 88% of them singletons. Sequencing was performed on blood. These receptor sequences come from a person between 18 and 69 years old in good health.

The chain recombines TRBV11-2 with TRBJ2-2; perhaps TRBD1 as D (5 bases). Germline V lookup: CDR1 SGHAT, CDR2 FQNNGV. V gave up 1 base and J gave up 7 bases, with 7 bases separating them. The CDR3 is made up of 13 amino acids. The CDR3 nucleotides read TGTGCCAGCAGCTTAGGGGGCTACGGGGAGCTGTTTTTT. It codes for CASSLGGYGELFF.

This rearrangement joins TRBV2 to TRBJ1-5; 7 nucleotides align to TRBD1. Germline V lookup: CDR1 SNHLY, CDR2 FYNNEI. V dropped 0 bases and J dropped 4; count of bases not matched to a gene: 6. CDR3 length: 16 residues. Here the CDR3 reads CASSEAEGARNQPQHF. The CDR3 DNA follows: TGTGCCAGCAGTGAAGCGGAGGGGGCGCGAAATCAGCCCCAGCATTTT.

The CDR3 DNA reads TGTGCCAGAAGCTCACCGGGCCTCAACTCCAACTATGGCTACACCTTC. This encodes CARSSPGLNSNYGYTF. The chain carries TRBV7-5 and TRBJ1-2. TRBV7-5 is listed as a pseudogene. The CDR3 is 16 amino acids.

The chain couples TRBV27 to TRBJ1-3; D uncertain. V was shortened by 2 bases and J by 16 bases, with 21 bases between the two germline ends. Germline-derived CDR1 and CDR2 are MNHEY and SMNVEV (reference sequence). The CDR3 contains 14 residues. The CDR3 loop reads CASSLGWTLGPLYF. The DNA for the CDR3 is TGTGCCAGCAGTTTAGGTTGGACTCTCGGACCGTTGTATTTT.

The chain employs TRBV5-6 and TRBJ1-4, with TRBD1 matching 9 bases. The germline CDR1 and CDR2 sequences are SGHDT and YYEEEE. The V gene end was trimmed by 4 bases and the J gene end by 11 bases; junction bases not matched to a gene: 6. The CDR3 spans 13 residues. The CDR3 sequence: CASSIGTGWKLFF. The CDR3 DNA is TGTGCCAGCAGCATCGGGACAGGGTGGAAACTGTTTTTT. Full variable domain (missing parts from reference TRBV5-6 and TRBJ1-4): DAGVTQSPTHLIKTRGQQVTLRCSPKSGHDTVSWYQQALGQGPQFIFQYYEEEERQRGNFPDRFSGHQFPNYSSELNVNALLLGDSALYLCASSIGTGWKLFFGSGTQLSVL.

The chain couples TRBV19 to TRBJ2-3, with D possibly matching TRBD1 (6 bases). The CDR3 runs to 14 residues. The V gene's germline CDR1 is LNHDA and CDR2 SQIVND (reference sequence). V was trimmed by 3 bases and J by 7 bases, leaving 14 bases between them. The CDR3 nucleotides read TGTGCCAGTAGTATTTGGCAGGGGAATTATACGCAGTATTTT. This translates into CASSIWQGNYTQYF.

This clone was seen once. The rearrangement links TRBV29-1 to TRBJ2-5, with 7 bases aligning to TRBD2. The length of the CDR3 is 13 residues. The V gene's germline CDR1 is SQVTM and CDR2 ANQGSEA. With 0 bases clipped from V and 5 bases from J, the junction kept 3 bases outside the gene matches. Here the CDR3 DNA reads TGCAGCGTTGAAGACCAGGGAGGGGAGACCCAGTACTTC. Its translation is CSVEDQGGETQYF. The full variable domain, in which reference TRBV29-1 and TRBJ2-5 provide the parts outside the CDR3, is SAVISQKPSRDICQRGTSLTIQCQVDSQVTMMFWYRQQPGQSLTLIATANQGSEATYESGFVIDKFPISRPNLTFSTLTVSNMSPEDSSIYLCSVEDQGGETQYFGPGTRLLVL.

The DNA for the CDR3 is TGTGCCAGCAGCTACCGGGACCCTCTGGCCTACGAGCAGTACTTC. Translation: CASSYRDPLAYEQYF. The chain recombines TRBV7-8 with TRBJ2-7, with D possibly being TRBD1 or TRBD2 (5 bases each). The CDR3 is made up of 15 amino acids. V lost 4 bases to trimming and J lost 2 bases, with 15 bases between them. The germline V gene has CDR1 SGHVS and CDR2 FQNEAQ.

The rearrangement joins TRBV7-2 to TRBJ2-2; weak D call: TRBD2 (6 bases). Trimming pared 1 base from V and 6 bases from J, leaving 9 bases between. This CDR3 spans 14 amino acids. The germline CDR1 and CDR2 sequences are SGHTA and FQGNSA. CDR3 in amino acids: CASSLDSGAGELFF. CDR3 nucleotide sequence: TGTGCCAGCAGCTTAGATTCGGGGGCCGGGGAGCTGTTTTTT.

This chain uses TRBV5-1 with TRBJ2-3, with TRBD1 as a possible D gene (5 bases). Trimming stripped 1 base from V and 2 bases from J, with 11 bases between. Per germline, CDR1 SGHRS and CDR2 YFSETQ. This CDR3 spans 15 amino acids. CDR3 sequence (DNA): TGCGCCAGCAGCTTGTGGGGCGCACCCACAGATACGCAGTATTTT. It codes for CASSLWGAPTDTQYF.

The chain is built from TRBV19 and TRBJ2-3; D gene uncertain. The CDR3 loop spans 14 amino acids. V was shortened by 7 bases and J by 2 bases, with 13 bases between the two germline ends. CDR1 is LNHDA, CDR2 SQIVND, per germline (reference sequence). CDR3 sequence reads: CASKVGSLTDTQYF. The CDR3, as DNA: TGTGCCAGTAAAGTGGGCAGTCTCACAGATACGCAGTATTTT. The variable domain in full, with the rest retrieved from reference TRBV19 and TRBJ2-3, is DGGITQSPKYLFRKEGQNVTLSCEQNLNHDAMYWYRQDPGQGLRLIYYSQIVNDFQKGDIAEGYSVSREKKESFPLTVTSAQKNPTAFYLCASKVGSLTDTQYFGPGTRLTVL.

The rearrangement joins TRBV5-8 to TRBJ2-2, with D unresolved. Trimming took 0 bases from V and 7 from J, leaving 13 bases between them. CDR1 SGHTS and CDR2 YDEGEE come from the germline V gene. The CDR3 loop spans 15 amino acids. CDR3 protein: CASSLGSVPGGELFF. Here the CDR3 DNA reads TGTGCCAGCAGCTTGGGGAGCGTCCCCGGCGGGGAGCTGTTTTTT.

This chain links TRBV15 with TRBJ1-2; 9 bases align to TRBD1. The length of the CDR3 is 15 residues. V dropped 1 base and J dropped 7; count of bases not matched to a gene: 7. Per germline, CDR1 LNHNV and CDR2 YYDKDF (reference sequence). DNA of the CDR3: TGTGCCACCAGCAGAGTGGTGGACAGGGGATTTGGCTACACCTTC. Translation gives CATSRVVDRGFGYTF.

The rearrangement links TRBV4-1 to TRBJ1-4; perhaps TRBD1 as D (5 bases). Germline values: CDR1 MGHRA, CDR2 YSYEKL. The length of the CDR3 is 16 residues. V was trimmed by 3 bases and J by 5 bases, leaving 16 bases between them. The CDR3 loop reads CASSQTDGRRNEKLFF. The CDR3 region has the DNA TGCGCCAGCAGCCAGACAGATGGACGACGAAATGAAAAACTGTTTTTT.

V usage is TRBV28 and J usage is TRBJ2-2, with 7 bases fitting TRBD1. Germline CDR1 is MDHEN and CDR2 is SYDVKM. The length of the CDR3 is 16 residues. V trimming: 2 bases; J trimming: 4 bases; junction bases outside the gene matches: 7. CDR3 DNA: TGTGCCAGCAGTTTAGGATCAGGGGGAATCACCGGGGAGCTGTTTTTT. Translated: CASSLGSGGITGELFF. Using reference TRBV28 and TRBJ2-2 for the parts outside the CDR3, the full variable domain is DVKVTQSSRYLVKRTGEKVFLECVQDMDHENMFWYRQDPGLGLRLIYFSYDVKMKEKGDIPEGYSVSREKKERFSLILESASTNQTSMYLCASSLGSGGITGELFFGEGSRLTVL.

This chain joins TRBV5-1 and TRBJ1-1; no definite D call. This CDR3 has 14 amino acids. Germline values: CDR1 SGHRS, CDR2 YFSETQ. V was shortened by 0 bases and J by 7 bases, with 13 bases between the two germline ends. In DNA, the CDR3 is TGCGCCAGCAGCTTGGCTGGGGTGAGTTTTGAAGCTTTCTTT. This gives the protein CASSLAGVSFEAFF.

This clone appeared a single time. This chain links TRBV6-5 with TRBJ2-5; D perhaps matches TRBD1 (6 bases). V gave up 8 bases and J gave up 5 bases, with 15 bases separating them. CDR1 MNHEY and CDR2 SVGAGI come from the germline V gene. The CDR3 extends over 13 amino acids. CDR3 DNA sequence: TGTGCCAGCGGGGGCTGGGGGAGTGAGACCCAGTACTTC. This gives the protein CASGGWGSETQYF.

J is TRBJ2-1 and V is TRBV25-1; 10 bases fit TRBD2. Germline V CDR1 and CDR2: MGHDK, SYGVNS. Losses at the gene ends were 5 bases for V and 8 bases for J; bases not matched to a gene: 6. The CDR3 consists of 14 residues. This CDR3 is CASSSSGSIYEQFF. CDR3 in DNA: TGTGCCAGCAGTTCTAGCGGGAGTATCTATGAGCAGTTCTTC.

This clone was found a few times. The chain recombines TRBV2 with TRBJ2-5; 10 bases are a match to TRBD1. CDR3 length: 14 residues. The germline gives CDR1 SNHLY, CDR2 FYNNEI. The V gene end was trimmed by 6 bases and the J gene end by 6 bases; junction bases not matched to a gene: 7. In DNA, the CDR3 is TGTGCCAGCAGAAAAGGGACAGGGGTGAAGACCCAGTACTTC. As protein: CASRKGTGVKTQYF.

This clone was counted between two and nine times. The chain links TRBV7-2 to TRBJ1-5; no definite D call. This CDR3 is built from 14 residues. V was trimmed by 2 bases and J by 6 bases, leaving 11 bases between them. Germline CDR1 and CDR2: SGHTA and FQGNSA. CDR3 DNA: TGTGCCAGCAGCTTAACGGGAGGCGGTCAGCCCCAGCATTTT. Translated, it gives CASSLTGGGQPQHF.

The chain uses TRBV14 and TRBJ1-2, with no clear D. The CDR3 has 14 residues. Germline loops: CDR1 SGHDN, CDR2 FVKESK. The ends were cut back, 0 bases at V and 2 bases at J, with 7 bases in the middle. This CDR3 reads CASSQEGRNYGYTF. In nucleotides, the CDR3 is TGTGCCAGCAGCCAAGAAGGACGGAACTATGGCTACACCTTC.

This clone was seen only once. The CDR3 nucleotides are TGTGCCAGCAGTCCAGATATGATAAAGACCCAGTACTTC. This encodes CASSPDMIKTQYF. This chain links TRBV27 with TRBJ2-5, with D unresolved. CDR1 and CDR2 from the germline V gene are MNHEY and SMNVEV (reference sequence). CDR3 size: 13 residues. V was cut by 5 bases and J by 6 bases, with 13 bases left in between.

The chain uses TRBV28 and TRBJ2-2; 8 bases fit TRBD2. This CDR3 is built from 16 residues. Germline V gene sequence: CDR1 MDHEN, CDR2 SYDVKM. With V trimmed by 5 bases and J by 1 base, 6 bases remained unmatched. The CDR3 sequence: CASSQTSGQNTGELFF. DNA for the CDR3: TGTGCCAGCAGTCAAACTAGCGGCCAGAACACCGGGGAGCTGTTTTTT.

The chain combines TRBV6-1 with TRBJ2-7, with D possibly called TRBD1 or TRBD2 (8 bases each). The CDR3 spans 14 residues. Trimming took off 11 bases at V and 5 bases at J, with 22 bases between the two ends. In germline, CDR1 is MNHNS, CDR2 SASEGT. CDR3 coding DNA: TGTGCCCGCCGGGGGGGGGCAGGGGGCCACGAGCAGTACTTC. This gives the protein CARRGGAGGHEQYF.

This clone was observed once. The gene calls are TRBV7-5 and TRBJ1-1. TRBV7-5 is labeled a pseudogene. The CDR3 runs 12 residues. The CDR3 sequence: CARSLGDTEAFF. The CDR3 nucleotides are TGTGCCAGAAGCTTAGGGGACACTGAAGCTTTCTTT.